The T cell receptor (beta chain) described here comes from a study of CD8 T cells in Susac syndrome. Regarding the study as a whole: Individuals included in the TCR sequencing and HLA analysis were acknowledged by the study to be relatively few in number.

The patients who served as multiple sclerosis controls were treatment-naive and had stable or active relapsing-remitting disease that fulfilled the revised McDonald criteria. Random hexamers served to reverse transcribe roughly 0.5 to 1 ug RNA. The method of amplification for TCR beta CDR3 was immunoSEQ multiplex PCR, covering 54 Vbeta and 13 Jbeta. In TCRdb, the immunoSEQ multiplex PCR reads were re-called with MiXCR into one record per CDR3 protein. The sample shows 190,000 or so distinct CDR3 sequences, about 95% of them seen only once. Concerning this clonotype: Its specificity is not known.

The source is a human donor with multiple sclerosis. Sequencing used CD4+ T cells from PBMCs.

The CDR3 loop is CASKRGRQETQYF. The CDR3 region has the DNA TGTGCCAGTAAGCGGGGAAGGCAAGAGACCCAGTACTTC. This chain uses TRBV19 with TRBJ2-5; TRBD2 matches at 7 bases. The CDR3 runs 13 residues. Germline CDR1 LNHDA, CDR2 SQIVND (reference sequence). V dropped 7 bases and J dropped 2; count of bases not matched to a gene: 4.